This record concerns one T cell receptor (beta chain) sequence. The antigen is undetermined. Clinicians made diagnoses from clinical symptoms, serum thyroxine, TRAb, thyroid ultrasound and orbital computed tomography. The data are from a study of Graves' ophthalmopathy and Graves' hyperthyroidism. Study-wide findings and caveats: Classification of ophthalmopathy versus stable hyperthyroidism by a 13-signature model yielded about 88% sensitivity and around 81% specificity.

V was clipped by 3 bases and J by 1 base; unmatched bases: 5. CDR1 and CDR2 (germline): GTSNPN, SVGIG (reference sequence). CDR3 length equals 14 residues. Investigators amplified TCR beta CDR3 regions from RNA transcripts. Investigators did first-round RT-PCR with HTBI primers, then second-round multiplex PCR. One entry per CDR3 protein results from TCRdb running MiXCR on the multiplex PCR reads. The repertoire holds under 350,000 distinct CDR3 sequences, with about a sixth as singletons. The gene calls are TRBV30 and TRBJ1-2, with 7 bases lining up with TRBD1. Sample: peripheral blood. This TCR derives from an adult man with Graves' ophthalmopathy. The CDR3 is CAWRGQLFNYGYTF. DNA of the CDR3: TGTGCCTGGAGGGGACAGCTTTTTAACTATGGCTACACCTTC.